This TCR beta chain was captured by sequencing in a study of regulatory T cells in long-lasting Graves disease. Time point defined: newly diagnosed GD, antithyroid drugs for less than 3 months. PBMCs were the source of the RNA used for TCR sequencing. Both iRepertoire HTBI primers and Arm-PCR of CDR3 regions were used to build the TCR beta libraries. TCRdb processed the multiplex PCR reads anew with MiXCR; each CDR3 protein has one entry. The data show about 540,000 distinct CDR3 sequences, roughly 13% seen once. This clonotype appeared many times. Its antigen is unknown. Broader study findings: Lower TCR diversity characterized persistent Graves' patients relative to newly diagnosed patients.

Looked up from germline, CDR1 is KGHSY and CDR2 is FQNENV. V was shortened by 2 bases and J by 6 bases, with 14 bases between the two germline ends. The CDR3 consists of 15 residues. These same data were also listed under a study on T cells in Graves' hyperthyroidism and ophthalmopathy.

The material was peripheral blood mononuclear cells (PBMCs), obtained at new diagnosis, from a patient treated with antithyroid drugs. This TCR came from a man aged 30 to 45 with Graves disease. This chain links TRBV16 with TRBJ2-1, with D tentatively TRBD1 or TRBD2 (6 bases each). CDR3 nucleotide sequence: TGTGCCAGCAGCCAAGACGCATGGGGGGCCAATGAGCAGTTCTTC. It codes for CASSQDAWGANEQFF.